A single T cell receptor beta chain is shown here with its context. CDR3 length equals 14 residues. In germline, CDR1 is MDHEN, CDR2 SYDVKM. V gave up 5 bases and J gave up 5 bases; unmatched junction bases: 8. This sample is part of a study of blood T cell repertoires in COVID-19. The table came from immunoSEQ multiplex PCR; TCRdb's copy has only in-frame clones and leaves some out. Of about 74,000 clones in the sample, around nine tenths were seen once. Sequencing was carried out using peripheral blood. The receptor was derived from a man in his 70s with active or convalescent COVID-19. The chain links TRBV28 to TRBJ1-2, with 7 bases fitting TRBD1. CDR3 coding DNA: TGTGCCAGCAGTACCGGGACAGACAGATATGGCTACACCTTC. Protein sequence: CASSTGTDRYGYTF.